A selection of T cell receptor beta chains follows, all from one sample in a study of CD8+ T cells in alopecia areata. The data were produced by immunoSEQ multiplex PCR, yet TCRdb's version contains in-frame clones alone and is incomplete. Here the sample spans 95,000 to 150,000 clones, approximately 57% being singletons. Material: CD4+ T cells sorted from blood, obtained at week 4, from a patient treated with tofacitinib. These receptors originate from a human donor with alopecia areata. The CDR3 runs from the conserved cysteine through the conserved F or W. The order of the fields is D gene, J gene, V gene, clone size, CDR3 DNA, CDR3 protein. A D gene is named only where the DNA matches it firmly. Clone size appears in some rows only: once, few, many, or a class for an expanded clone.

d_call: .
j_call: TRBJ1-1
v_call: TRBV11-2
clone_size: few
cdr3_nt: TGTGCCAGCAGCTTAGCGGGGGGCGATGAAGCTTTCTTT
cdr3_aa: CASSLAGGDEAFF

d_call: .
j_call: TRBJ2-5
v_call: TRBV2
clone_size: .
cdr3_nt: TGTGCCAGCAGTGAACAGGGACGGGAGACCCAGTACTTC
cdr3_aa: CASSEQGRETQYF

d_call: .
j_call: TRBJ2-5
v_call: TRBV28
clone_size: .
cdr3_nt: TGTGCCAGCAGAGCCGGGGGCGGCCGGCAAGAGACCCAGTACTTC
cdr3_aa: CASRAGGGRQETQYF

d_call: .
j_call: TRBJ1-1
v_call: TRBV15
clone_size: .
cdr3_nt: TGTGCCACCAGCAGTACAGTGGTCACTGAAGCTTTCTTT
cdr3_aa: CATSSTVVTEAFF

d_call: .
j_call: TRBJ1-1
v_call: TRBV5-4
clone_size: .
cdr3_nt: TGTGCCAGCAGCTACATGAACACTGAAGCTTTCTTT
cdr3_aa: CASSYMNTEAFF

d_call: .
j_call: TRBJ2-7
v_call: TRBV5-4
clone_size: .
cdr3_nt: TGTGCCAGCAGCTTGGAGGAGAGGCAGTACTTC
cdr3_aa: CASSLEERQYF

d_call: TRBD2
j_call: TRBJ2-5
v_call: TRBV4-2
clone_size: few
cdr3_nt: TGTGCCAGCAGCCAAGGACTAGCGGGGCAAGAGACCCAGTACTTC
cdr3_aa: CASSQGLAGQETQYF

d_call: TRBD1
j_call: TRBJ2-2
v_call: TRBV29-1
clone_size: .
cdr3_nt: TGCAGCGACCCAGGGGGCGCGAGGACCGGGGAGCTGTTTTTT
cdr3_aa: CSDPGGARTGELFF

d_call: .
j_call: TRBJ2-1
v_call: TRBV7-2
clone_size: few
cdr3_nt: TGTGCCAGCAGCATCATCAATGAGCAGTTCTTC
cdr3_aa: CASSIINEQFF

d_call: TRBD2
j_call: TRBJ2-4
v_call: TRBV4-1
clone_size: .
cdr3_nt: TGCGCCAGCAGCCAAGGGACTAGCGGGAGTGTCTTCGACATTCAGTACTTC
cdr3_aa: CASSQGTSGSVFDIQYF

d_call: TRBD1
j_call: TRBJ1-1
v_call: TRBV29-1
clone_size: .
cdr3_nt: TGCAGCGCTAGACAGGGGGCAGGGGACACTGAAGCTTTCTTT
cdr3_aa: CSARQGAGDTEAFF

d_call: .
j_call: TRBJ2-2
v_call: TRBV19
clone_size: .
cdr3_nt: TGTGCCAGTAAATCCTCAGGGACTAACACCGGGGAGCTGTTTTTT
cdr3_aa: CASKSSGTNTGELFF

d_call: TRBD2
j_call: TRBJ2-1
v_call: TRBV25-1
clone_size: .
cdr3_nt: TGTGCCAGCAATGAGGGACTAGCGGTCAATGAGCAGTTCTTC
cdr3_aa: CASNEGLAVNEQFF

d_call: .
j_call: TRBJ2-6
v_call: TRBV18
clone_size: .
cdr3_nt: TGTGCCAGCTCACCAGGGGTCGGGGCCAACGTCCTGACTTTC
cdr3_aa: CASSPGVGANVLTF

d_call: TRBD2
j_call: TRBJ2-1
v_call: TRBV5-4
clone_size: .
cdr3_nt: TGTGCCAGCAGCCGAGGACTAGCGGGGGGGTCAGAGCAGTTCTTC
cdr3_aa: CASSRGLAGGSEQFF

d_call: .
j_call: TRBJ1-5
v_call: TRBV27
clone_size: .
cdr3_nt: TGTGCCAGCGGTTATAGCAATCAGCCCCAGCATTTT
cdr3_aa: CASGYSNQPQHF

d_call: .
j_call: TRBJ1-3
v_call: TRBV29-1
clone_size: .
cdr3_nt: TGCAGCGTTGCCAGAGGCTCTGGAAACACCATATATTTT
cdr3_aa: CSVARGSGNTIYF

d_call: TRBD2
j_call: TRBJ2-7
v_call: TRBV6-4
clone_size: medium-sized
cdr3_nt: TGTGCCAGCAGCACCGGGACTAGCAACGGCGAGCAGTACTTC
cdr3_aa: CASSTGTSNGEQYF

d_call: .
j_call: TRBJ2-7
v_call: TRBV29-1
clone_size: .
cdr3_nt: TGCAGCGTTGAAGATCGAGGCAGGGTCCCTCTCGAGCAGTACTTC
cdr3_aa: CSVEDRGRVPLEQYF

d_call: .
j_call: TRBJ1-3
v_call: TRBV9
clone_size: few
cdr3_nt: TGTGCCAGCAGCGCGTCGGTCTTCTCTGGAAACACCATATATTTT
cdr3_aa: CASSASVFSGNTIYF

d_call: .
j_call: TRBJ1-2
v_call: TRBV4-2
clone_size: .
cdr3_nt: TGTGCCAGCAGCCCGAGTTCGACAGGCGGGGTTGGCTACACCTTC
cdr3_aa: CASSPSSTGGVGYTF

d_call: .
j_call: TRBJ2-6
v_call: TRBV5-5
clone_size: .
cdr3_nt: TGTGCCAGCAGCTTGGACGTCGGCAGTGCTGGGGCCAACGTCCTGACTTTC
cdr3_aa: CASSLDVGSAGANVLTF